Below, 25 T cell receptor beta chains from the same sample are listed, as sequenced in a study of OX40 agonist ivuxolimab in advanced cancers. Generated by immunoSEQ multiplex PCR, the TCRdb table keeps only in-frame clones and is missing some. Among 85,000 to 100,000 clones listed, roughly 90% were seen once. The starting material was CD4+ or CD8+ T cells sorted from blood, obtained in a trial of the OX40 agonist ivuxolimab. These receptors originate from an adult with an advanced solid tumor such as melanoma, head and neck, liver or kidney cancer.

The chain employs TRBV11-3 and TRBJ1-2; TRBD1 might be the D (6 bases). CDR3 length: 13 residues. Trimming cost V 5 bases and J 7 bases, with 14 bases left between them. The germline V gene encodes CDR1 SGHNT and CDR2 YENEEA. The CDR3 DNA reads TGTGCCAGCAGCGCAAGCAGGGGTTTTGGCTACACCTTC. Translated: CASSASRGFGYTF.

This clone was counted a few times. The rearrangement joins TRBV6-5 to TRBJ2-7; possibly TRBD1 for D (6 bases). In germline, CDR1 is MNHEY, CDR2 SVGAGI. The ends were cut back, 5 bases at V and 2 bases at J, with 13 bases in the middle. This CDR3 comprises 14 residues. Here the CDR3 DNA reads TGTGCCAGCAGTCAGGGGACGGCCGCCTACGAGCAGTACTTC. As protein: CASSQGTAAYEQYF.

The CDR3 protein is CASRPGTGIDTQYF. The CDR3 region has the DNA TGTGCCAGCAGACCCGGGACAGGGATAGATACGCAGTATTTT. This chain uses TRBV6-1 with TRBJ2-3; 9 bases agree with TRBD1. J lost 5 bases, V lost 6 bases, and 6 bases had no gene match. The germline V gene encodes CDR1 MNHNS and CDR2 SASEGT. This CDR3 region has 14 residues.

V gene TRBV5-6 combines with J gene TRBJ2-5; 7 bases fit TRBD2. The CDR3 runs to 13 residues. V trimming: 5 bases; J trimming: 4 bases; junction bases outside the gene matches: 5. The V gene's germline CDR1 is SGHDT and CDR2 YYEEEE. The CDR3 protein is CASSLSGTETQYF. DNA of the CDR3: TGTGCCAGCAGTTTGAGCGGGACAGAGACCCAGTACTTC.

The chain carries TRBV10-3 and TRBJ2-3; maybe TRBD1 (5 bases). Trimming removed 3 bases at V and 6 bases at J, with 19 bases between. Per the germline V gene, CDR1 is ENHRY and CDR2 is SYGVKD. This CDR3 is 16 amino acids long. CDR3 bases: TGTGCCATCAGTGACCCGAAGGGGAAAGGTGGGGATACGCAGTATTTT. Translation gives CAISDPKGKGGDTQYF.

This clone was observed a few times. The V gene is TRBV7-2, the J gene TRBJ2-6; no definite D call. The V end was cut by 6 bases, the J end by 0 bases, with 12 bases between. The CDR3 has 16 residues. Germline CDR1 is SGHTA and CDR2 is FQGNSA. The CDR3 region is CASSSPAFSGANVLTF. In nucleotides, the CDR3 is TGTGCCAGCAGTTCCCCGGCTTTCTCTGGGGCCAACGTCCTGACTTTC.

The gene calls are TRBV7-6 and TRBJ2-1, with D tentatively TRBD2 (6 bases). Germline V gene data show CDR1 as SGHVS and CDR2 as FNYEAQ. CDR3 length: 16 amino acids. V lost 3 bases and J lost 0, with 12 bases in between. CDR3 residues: CASSFLSGSSYNEQFF. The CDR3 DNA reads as TGTGCCAGCAGCTTTCTTAGCGGTAGCTCCTACAATGAGCAGTTCTTC.

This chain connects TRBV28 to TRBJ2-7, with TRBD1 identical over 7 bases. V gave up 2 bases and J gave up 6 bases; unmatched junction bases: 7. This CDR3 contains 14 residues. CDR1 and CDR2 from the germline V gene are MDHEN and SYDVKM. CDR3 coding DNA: TGTGCCAGCAGTTTAGCAACAGGGGTCTCCGAGCAGTACTTC. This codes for CASSLATGVSEQYF.

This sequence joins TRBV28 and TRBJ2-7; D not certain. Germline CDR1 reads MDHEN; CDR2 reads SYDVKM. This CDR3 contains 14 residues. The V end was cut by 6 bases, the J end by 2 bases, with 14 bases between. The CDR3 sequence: CASRRAEAPYEQYF. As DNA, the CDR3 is TGTGCCAGCAGGCGAGCAGAGGCCCCCTACGAGCAGTACTTC.

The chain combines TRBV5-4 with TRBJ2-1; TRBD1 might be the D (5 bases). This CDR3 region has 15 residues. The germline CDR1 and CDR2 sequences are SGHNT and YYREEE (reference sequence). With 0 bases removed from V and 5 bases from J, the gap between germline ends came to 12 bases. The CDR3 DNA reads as TGTGCCAGCAGCTTGGCCGGACACGATAACAATGAGCAGTTCTTC. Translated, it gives CASSLAGHDNNEQFF.

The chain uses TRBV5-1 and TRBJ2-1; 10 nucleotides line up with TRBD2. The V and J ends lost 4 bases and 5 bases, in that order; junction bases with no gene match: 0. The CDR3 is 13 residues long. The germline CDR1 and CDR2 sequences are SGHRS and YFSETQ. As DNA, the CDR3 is TGCGCCAGCAGCCTAGCGGGGGACAATGAGCAGTTCTTC. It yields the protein CASSLAGDNEQFF.

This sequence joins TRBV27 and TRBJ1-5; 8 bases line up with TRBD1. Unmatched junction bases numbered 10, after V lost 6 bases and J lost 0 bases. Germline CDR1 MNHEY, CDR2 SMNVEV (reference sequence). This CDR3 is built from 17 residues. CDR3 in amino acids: CASSPRGRGLSNQPQHF. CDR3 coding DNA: TGTGCCAGCAGCCCCAGGGGGCGGGGGCTTAGCAATCAGCCCCAGCATTTT.

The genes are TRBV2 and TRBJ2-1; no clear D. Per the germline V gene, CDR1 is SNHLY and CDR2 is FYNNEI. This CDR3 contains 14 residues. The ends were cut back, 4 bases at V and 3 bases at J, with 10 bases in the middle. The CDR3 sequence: CASSVRASYNEQFF. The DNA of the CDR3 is TGTGCCAGCAGTGTTAGGGCAAGCTACAATGAGCAGTTCTTC.

The CDR3 reads CATSSLASGASAKNIQYF. The CDR3 region has the DNA TGTGCCACCAGCAGTCTGGCGTCGGGTGCCTCCGCCAAAAACATTCAGTACTTC. The chain recombines TRBV15 with TRBJ2-4; D is uncertain. The germline gives CDR1 LNHNV, CDR2 YYDKDF (reference sequence). Trimming shortened V by 3 bases and J by 1 base, and 19 bases separated the two germline ends. The CDR3 has 18 amino acids.

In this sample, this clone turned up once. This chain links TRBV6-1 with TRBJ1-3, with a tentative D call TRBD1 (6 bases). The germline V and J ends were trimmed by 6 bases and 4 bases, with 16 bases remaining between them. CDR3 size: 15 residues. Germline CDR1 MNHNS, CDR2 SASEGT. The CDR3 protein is CASRLSGEMGNTIYF. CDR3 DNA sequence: TGTGCCAGCAGACTTTCAGGGGAAATGGGAAACACCATATATTTT.

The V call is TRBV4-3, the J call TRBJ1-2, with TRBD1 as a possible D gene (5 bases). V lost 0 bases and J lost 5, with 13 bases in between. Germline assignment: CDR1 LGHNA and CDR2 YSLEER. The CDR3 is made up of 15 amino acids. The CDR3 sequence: CASSQDAGGGYGYTF. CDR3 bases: TGCGCCAGCAGCCAAGATGCGGGGGGAGGGTATGGCTACACCTTC.

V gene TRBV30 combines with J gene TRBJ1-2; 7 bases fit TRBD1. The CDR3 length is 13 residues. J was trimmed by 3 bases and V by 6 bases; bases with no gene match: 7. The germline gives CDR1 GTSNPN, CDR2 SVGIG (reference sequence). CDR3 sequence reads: CACPYRGDYGYTF. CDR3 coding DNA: TGTGCCTGCCCCTACAGGGGAGACTATGGCTACACCTTC.

The CDR3 DNA is TGTGCCAGCAGCTCACAGGGATTCTCTAATGAAAAACTGTTTTTT. It codes for CASSSQGFSNEKLFF. V gene TRBV7-2 combines with J gene TRBJ1-4; weak D call: TRBD1 (6 bases). This CDR3 region has 15 residues. V was clipped by 4 bases and J by 3 bases, with 12 bases between them. CDR1 is SGHTA, CDR2 FQGNSA, per germline.

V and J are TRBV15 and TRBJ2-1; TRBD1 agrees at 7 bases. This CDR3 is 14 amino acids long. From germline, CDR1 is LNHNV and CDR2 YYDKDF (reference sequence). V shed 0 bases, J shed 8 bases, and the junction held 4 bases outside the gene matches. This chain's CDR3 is CATSRDRGGHEQFF. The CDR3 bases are TGTGCCACCAGCAGAGATAGAGGGGGCCATGAGCAGTTCTTC.

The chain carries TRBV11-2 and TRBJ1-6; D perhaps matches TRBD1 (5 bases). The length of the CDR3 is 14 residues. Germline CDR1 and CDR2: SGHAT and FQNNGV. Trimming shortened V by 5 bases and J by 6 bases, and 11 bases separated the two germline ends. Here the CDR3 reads CASSSQGTNSPLHF. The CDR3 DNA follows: TGTGCCAGCAGCAGTCAGGGTACTAATTCACCCCTCCACTTT. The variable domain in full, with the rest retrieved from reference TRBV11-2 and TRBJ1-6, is EAGVAQSPRYKIIEKRQSVAFWCNPISGHATLYWYQQILGQGPKLLIQFQNNGVVDDSQLPKDRFSAERLKGVDSTLKIQPAKLEDSAVYLCASSSQGTNSPLHFGNGTRLTVT.

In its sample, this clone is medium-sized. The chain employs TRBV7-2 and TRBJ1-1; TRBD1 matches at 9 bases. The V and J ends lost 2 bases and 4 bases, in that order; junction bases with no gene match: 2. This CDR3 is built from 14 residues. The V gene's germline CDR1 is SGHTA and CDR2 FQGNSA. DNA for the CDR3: TGTGCCAGCAGCTTAACAGGGGGCGTCACTGAAGCTTTCTTT. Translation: CASSLTGGVTEAFF. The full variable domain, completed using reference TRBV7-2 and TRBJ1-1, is GAGVSQSPSNKVTEKGKDVELRCDPISGHTALYWYRQSLGQGLEFLIYFQGNSAPDKSGLPSDRFSAERTGGSVSTLTIQRTQQEDSAVYLCASSLTGGVTEAFFGQGTRLTVV.

The CDR3 region is CASGMDVTSGDTQYF. As DNA, the CDR3 is TGTGCCAGCGGGATGGACGTTACTTCCGGAGATACGCAGTATTTT. The chain has TRBV2 and TRBJ2-3; D uncertain. V was pared by 8 bases and J by 5 bases, with 20 bases between. The germline gives CDR1 SNHLY, CDR2 FYNNEI. This CDR3 is built from 15 residues.

In DNA, the CDR3 is TGTGCCAGCAGTTACTTCGGACTAAACACCGGGGAGCTGTTTTTT. Its protein is CASSYFGLNTGELFF. The chain combines TRBV6-5 with TRBJ2-2; a weak D match, TRBD2 (6 bases). The germline V and J ends were trimmed by 1 base and 2 bases, with 8 bases remaining between them. The CDR3 spans 15 residues. Germline values: CDR1 MNHEY, CDR2 SVGAGI.

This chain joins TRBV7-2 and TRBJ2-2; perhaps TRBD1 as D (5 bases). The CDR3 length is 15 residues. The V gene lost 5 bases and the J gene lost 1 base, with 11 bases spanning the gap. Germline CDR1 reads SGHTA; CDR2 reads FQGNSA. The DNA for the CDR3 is TGTGCCAGCAGCCCGACGACAGTGAACACCGGGGAGCTGTTTTTT. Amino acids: CASSPTTVNTGELFF.

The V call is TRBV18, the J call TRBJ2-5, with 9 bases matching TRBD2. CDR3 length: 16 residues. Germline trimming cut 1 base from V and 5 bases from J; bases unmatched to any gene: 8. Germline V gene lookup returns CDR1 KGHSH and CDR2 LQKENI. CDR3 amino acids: CASSPLQAGGPETQYF. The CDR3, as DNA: TGTGCCAGCTCACCACTCCAAGCGGGAGGCCCGGAGACCCAGTACTTC.